Each of the 27 T cell receptor beta chains below was sequenced from the same sample in a study of OX40 agonist ivuxolimab in advanced cancers. Libraries were prepared by immunoSEQ multiplex PCR; TCRdb keeps only in-frame clonotypes and omits some of them. The table records tens of thousands of clones, approximately 81% of them present only once. The source was CD4+ or CD8+ T cells sorted from blood, collected in a trial of the OX40 agonist ivuxolimab. These receptor sequences come from an adult with an advanced solid tumor such as melanoma, head and neck, liver or kidney cancer.

The chain joins TRBV7-8 to TRBJ1-2; TRBD1 aligns across 9 bases. Germline V gene data show CDR1 as SGHVS and CDR2 as FQNEAQ. V was clipped by 5 bases and J by 2 bases; unmatched bases: 9. This CDR3 region has 16 residues. DNA of the CDR3: TGTGCCAGCAGCCAAACCGGGACAGGGAGCAACTATGGCTACACCTTC. As protein: CASSQTGTGSNYGYTF.

V gene TRBV19 combines with J gene TRBJ1-2; D is unresolved. Germline-derived CDR1 and CDR2 are LNHDA and SQIVND (reference sequence). The CDR3 has 12 amino acids. V dropped 5 bases and J dropped 0 bases, with 4 bases sitting between them. CDR3 coding DNA: TGTGCCAGTAGTCCCGCTAACTATGGCTACACCTTC. This encodes CASSPANYGYTF.

V is TRBV5-1 and J is TRBJ1-2, with TRBD1 identical over 7 bases. Germline assignment: CDR1 SGHRS and CDR2 YFSETQ. CDR3 size: 13 residues. Trimming removed 1 base from V and 8 bases from J; junction bases left unmatched: 5. The CDR3 here is CASSLNDRAGYTF. DNA of the CDR3: TGCGCCAGCAGCTTGAATGACAGGGCGGGCTACACCTTC.

The chain employs TRBV10-2 and TRBJ1-5, with D uncertain. V was trimmed by 4 bases and J by 0 bases, leaving 10 bases between them. CDR3 length: 15 amino acids. The germline V gene encodes CDR1 WSHSY and CDR2 SAAADI. The chain's CDR3 is CASSVDPYSNQPQHF. CDR3 coding DNA: TGCGCCAGCAGTGTGGACCCCTATAGCAATCAGCCCCAGCATTTT.

This chain connects TRBV6-5 to TRBJ1-4; TRBD1 matches 9 bases. The CDR3 extends over 14 amino acids. Germline V gene lookup returns CDR1 MNHEY and CDR2 SVGAGI. V dropped 6 bases and J dropped 8; count of bases not matched to a gene: 7. Here the CDR3 DNA reads TGTGCCAGCAGGCCCAGGACAGGGGAGGAAAAACTGTTTTTT. It encodes CASRPRTGEEKLFF.

The chain joins TRBV12-5 to TRBJ2-5; 9 nucleotides align to TRBD1. CDR1 is LGHNT and CDR2 is FRNRAP in the germline V gene. V shed 6 bases, J shed 1 base, and the junction held 9 bases outside the gene matches. This CDR3 is built from 16 residues. CDR3 residues: CASGSGGQGGQETQYF. The CDR3 DNA sequence: TGTGCTAGTGGATCGGGGGGACAGGGTGGCCAAGAGACCCAGTACTTC. The full variable domain, rest sourced from reference TRBV12-5 and TRBJ2-5, is DARVTQTPRHKVTEMGQEVTMRCQPILGHNTVFWYRQTMMQGLELLAYFRNRAPLDDSGMPKDRFSAEMPDATLATLKIQPSEPRDSAVYFCASGSGGQGGQETQYFGPGTRLLVL.

The chain combines TRBV30 with TRBJ1-6; 7 bases line up with TRBD1. CDR3 length: 13 amino acids. V was pared by 8 bases and J by 7 bases, with 8 bases of the junction left unmatched. Germline V gives CDR1 GTSNPN, CDR2 SVGIG (reference sequence). This CDR3 is CARMTGYNSPLHF. The CDR3, as DNA: TGTGCCAGGATGACAGGGTACAATTCACCCCTCCACTTT.

This clone came up a few times. V and J are TRBV7-2 and TRBJ2-7, with a possible D match to TRBD1 (6 bases). The V end was cut by 1 base, the J end by 3 bases, with 7 bases between. Germline V gene sequence: CDR1 SGHTA, CDR2 FQGNSA. The CDR3 has 13 residues. CDR3 protein: CASSLVDSYEQYF. The DNA of the CDR3 is TGTGCCAGCAGCTTAGTGGACAGCTACGAGCAGTACTTC.

The rearrangement links TRBV10-1 to TRBJ2-3; 8 bases are shared with TRBD1. The V and J ends lost 4 bases and 4 bases, in that order; junction bases with no gene match: 1. The CDR3 sequence is 13 residues long. Germline V gene sequence: CDR1 WNHNN, CDR2 SYGVQD (reference sequence). The chain's CDR3 is CASSGQGPDTQYF. The CDR3 nucleotides read TGCGCCAGCAGTGGACAGGGGCCAGATACGCAGTATTTT.

J is TRBJ1-1 and V is TRBV5-6, with D tentatively TRBD1 (6 bases). The CDR3 is 14 amino acids. Trimming removed 4 bases at V and 1 base at J, with 11 bases between. The germline V gene has CDR1 SGHDT and CDR2 YYEEEE. CDR3 sequence (DNA): TGTGCCAGCAGCCGCCCAGGGGCGAACACTGAAGCTTTCTTT. Translating gives CASSRPGANTEAFF.

The rearrangement links TRBV19 to TRBJ2-1; 8 positions match TRBD1. Trimming cost V 7 bases and J 3 bases; bases outside gene matches: 5. Germline V gene data show CDR1 as LNHDA and CDR2 as SQIVND (reference sequence). CDR3 length equals 14 residues. This CDR3 is CASTGQGVYNEQFF. The CDR3 nucleotides read TGTGCCAGTACCGGACAGGGAGTCTACAATGAGCAGTTCTTC.

The chain employs TRBV28 and TRBJ2-7; the D is unclear. Germline V CDR1 and CDR2: MDHEN, SYDVKM. The CDR3 sequence is 12 residues long. The germline V and J ends were trimmed by 4 bases and 7 bases, with 11 bases remaining between them. This chain's CDR3 is CASSSYWEEQYF. The CDR3 nucleotides read TGTGCCAGCAGTTCCTACTGGGAAGAGCAGTACTTC.

The CDR3 coding sequence is TGTGCCAGCAGCATAGAGGTAATTCGACAGGGTGACGGCTACACCTTC. It translates to CASSIEVIRQGDGYTF. The V gene is TRBV7-2, the J gene TRBJ1-2; 7 positions agree with TRBD1. Looked up from germline, CDR1 is SGHTA and CDR2 is FQGNSA. The CDR3 totals 16 residues. Germline trimming cut 5 bases from V and 8 bases from J; bases unmatched to any gene: 17. The variable domain in full, with the rest retrieved from reference TRBV7-2 and TRBJ1-2, is GAGVSQSPSNKVTEKGKDVELRCDPISGHTALYWYRQSLGQGLEFLIYFQGNSAPDKSGLPSDRFSAERTGGSVSTLTIQRTQQEDSAVYLCASSIEVIRQGDGYTFGSGTRLTVV.

The chain combines TRBV5-6 with TRBJ1-2, with D possibly being TRBD1 (6 bases). The V end lost 3 bases, the J end lost 5 bases, and 20 bases lay between the germline ends. Germline V gene lookup returns CDR1 SGHDT and CDR2 YYEEEE. The CDR3 contains 16 residues. CDR3 sequence (DNA): TGTGCCAGCAGCTACCTATCGACAGGTGGGGCGTATGGCTACACCTTC. This gives the protein CASSYLSTGGAYGYTF.

The V gene is TRBV27, the J gene TRBJ2-2; D is perhaps TRBD1 (6 bases). The CDR3 contains 15 residues. Germline CDR1 is MNHEY and CDR2 is SMNVEV (reference sequence). V was shortened by 5 bases and J by 3 bases, with 13 bases between the two germline ends. The CDR3, as DNA: TGTGCCAGCAGTCCCGAAACAGGGTACACCGGGGAGCTGTTTTTT. It is translated as CASSPETGYTGELFF.

This chain connects TRBV5-5 to TRBJ1-4; D call uncertain. CDR1 and CDR2 (germline): SGHKS, YYEKEE (reference sequence). Trimming took 0 bases from V and 2 from J, leaving 2 bases between them. This CDR3 has 13 amino acids. CDR3 in DNA: TGTGCCAGCAGCTTGGGCACTAATGAAAAACTGTTTTTT. It encodes CASSLGTNEKLFF.

V gene TRBV27 combines with J gene TRBJ2-7, with 8 bases lining up with TRBD1. Trimming removed 1 base from V and 2 bases from J; junction bases left unmatched: 22. Per the germline V gene, CDR1 is MNHEY and CDR2 is SMNVEV (reference sequence). CDR3 length equals 21 residues. CDR3 residues: CASSLFRRSKGQVLGAYEQYF. The CDR3 nucleotides read TGTGCCAGCAGTTTATTCCGGCGTTCTAAGGGACAGGTTCTTGGGGCCTACGAGCAGTACTTC.

This clone was seen just once. The rearrangement links TRBV4-3 to TRBJ1-2; 7 bases are shared with TRBD1. The length of the CDR3 is 15 residues. The J segment lost 7 bases and the V segment lost 0 bases, leaving 8 bases of the junction unmatched. CDR1 is LGHNA and CDR2 is YSLEER in the germline V gene. CDR3 amino acids: CASSQDTGATRGYTF. In DNA, the CDR3 is TGCGCCAGCAGCCAAGATACAGGGGCTACACGTGGCTACACCTTC.

The V and J genes are TRBV7-2 and TRBJ2-2, with D hard to call. Germline lookup yields CDR1 SGHTA and CDR2 FQGNSA. Trimming stripped 6 bases from V and 1 base from J, with 15 bases between. The CDR3 loop spans 16 amino acids. CDR3 in amino acids: CASSFNRVGNTGELFF. The CDR3, as DNA: TGTGCCAGCAGTTTCAATCGGGTCGGGAACACCGGGGAGCTGTTTTTT.

J is TRBJ1-5 and V is TRBV9, with D tentatively TRBD1 (6 bases). The CDR3 is 14 amino acids. Germline-derived CDR1 and CDR2 are SGDLS and YYNGEE. Trimming took off 3 bases at V and 3 bases at J, with 10 bases between the two ends. The CDR3 region is CASSATGSNQPQHF. Written as DNA, the CDR3 is TGTGCCAGCAGCGCAACAGGGTCCAATCAGCCCCAGCATTTT.

The chain has TRBV4-1 and TRBJ1-1; D is unclear. The CDR3 has 14 amino acids. V was trimmed by 6 bases and J by 4 bases, leaving 15 bases between them. CDR1 and CDR2 from the germline V gene are MGHRA and YSYEKL. The chain's CDR3 is CASRHRTGLTEAFF. As DNA, the CDR3 is TGCGCCAGCAGACATCGGACCGGCCTCACTGAAGCTTTCTTT.

This chain joins TRBV5-5 and TRBJ1-2; the D is unclear. Trimming took 2 bases from V and 7 from J, leaving 12 bases between them. Germline CDR1 and CDR2: SGHKS and YYEKEE (reference sequence). The CDR3 totals 13 residues. The DNA for the CDR3 is TGTGCCAGCAGCTTAGGTCGGGAGGGTGGCTACACCTTC. Translated: CASSLGREGGYTF. The full variable domain, with the rest looked up from reference TRBV5-5 and TRBJ1-2, is DAGVTQSPTHLIKTRGQQVTLRCSPISGHKSVSWYQQVLGQGPQFIFQYYEKEERGRGNFPDRFSARQFPNYSSELNVNALLLGDSALYLCASSLGREGGYTFGSGTRLTVV.

This clone was found once. The chain recombines TRBV15 with TRBJ1-5; D may be TRBD1 (6 bases). The CDR3 is made up of 16 amino acids. V lost 1 base to trimming and J lost 0 bases, with 10 bases between them. Germline V gives CDR1 LNHNV, CDR2 YYDKDF (reference sequence). The CDR3 region is CATSRARGDSNQPQHF. CDR3 nucleotide sequence: TGTGCCACCAGCAGAGCGAGGGGGGATAGCAATCAGCCCCAGCATTTT.

The V gene is TRBV19, the J gene TRBJ2-1, with 7 bases that match TRBD1. Germline CDR1 and CDR2: LNHDA and SQIVND (reference sequence). V dropped 10 bases and J dropped 9; count of bases not matched to a gene: 12. CDR3 length: 13 residues. The CDR3 spells CATSKDRISEQFF. The CDR3 DNA reads TGTGCCACCTCGAAGGACAGGATTAGTGAGCAGTTCTTC.

The genes are TRBV5-4 and TRBJ1-4; D is perhaps TRBD1 (6 bases). V lost 0 bases and J lost 5, with 11 bases in between. CDR1 SGHNT and CDR2 YYREEE come from the germline V gene (reference sequence). The CDR3 is 15 residues long. The DNA of the CDR3 is TGTGCCAGCAGCTTGGTAGGGGGGAACAATGAAAAACTGTTTTTT. This gives the protein CASSLVGGNNEKLFF.

The rearrangement joins TRBV20-1 to TRBJ1-1; no definite D call. This CDR3 contains 11 residues. The germline CDR1 and CDR2 sequences are DFQATT and SNEGSKA (reference sequence). V was pared by 2 bases and J by 4 bases, with 5 bases between. The CDR3 spells CSARKITEAFF. The CDR3 DNA reads TGCAGTGCTAGAAAAATCACTGAAGCTTTCTTT.

The chain combines TRBV28 with TRBJ1-4; TRBD1 matches 8 bases. Germline V CDR1 and CDR2: MDHEN, SYDVKM. The J segment lost 8 bases and the V segment lost 7 bases, leaving 12 bases of the junction unmatched. This CDR3 region has 15 residues. The CDR3 is CASNPITGGGEKLFF. CDR3 in DNA: TGTGCCAGCAACCCGATTACAGGGGGTGGCGAAAAACTGTTTTTT.